The 10 T cell receptor beta chains below all came from one sample that was sequenced in a study of blood T cell repertoires in COVID-19. The table came from immunoSEQ multiplex PCR; TCRdb's copy has only in-frame clones and leaves some out. Of 150,000 to 200,000 clones detected, 75% to 90% appear once; the ten largest clones hold around 7%. The source material was peripheral blood. These receptors all come from a man aged 40-55 years with acute or convalescent COVID-19.

The rearrangement uses TRBV9 and TRBJ2-1, with TRBD2 matching over 13 bases. This CDR3 spans 16 amino acids. V gave up 3 bases and J gave up 7 bases; unmatched junction bases: 7. Per germline, CDR1 SGDLS and CDR2 YYNGEE. The CDR3 DNA sequence: TGTGCCAGCAGCGCCCGACTAGCGGGGGGTTTGAATGAGCAGTTCTTC. Translated: CASSARLAGGLNEQFF.

The V and J genes are TRBV4-1 and TRBJ1-1, with D possibly being TRBD1 (6 bases). The length of the CDR3 is 14 residues. Looked up from germline, CDR1 is MGHRA and CDR2 is YSYEKL. Deletions cut 6 bases from V and 4 bases from J, with 15 bases between. The chain's CDR3 is CASRIQGKVTEAFF. CDR3 coding DNA: TGCGCCAGCAGAATCCAGGGGAAAGTCACTGAAGCTTTCTTT.

The rearrangement uses TRBV19 and TRBJ2-7; D possibly corresponds to TRBD1 (5 bases). This CDR3 spans 11 amino acids. Trimming shortened V by 6 bases and J by 5 bases, and 8 bases separated the two germline ends. Germline values: CDR1 LNHDA, CDR2 SQIVND (reference sequence). In DNA form, the CDR3 reads TGTGCCAGTAGCCAGGGTGACGAGCAGTACTTC. Its translation: CASSQGDEQYF.

This sequence joins TRBV5-1 and TRBJ1-1; D possibly corresponds to TRBD1 (5 bases). This CDR3 spans 15 amino acids. The V and J ends lost 0 bases and 1 base respectively, with 10 bases between them. Germline assignment: CDR1 SGHRS and CDR2 YFSETQ. CDR3 sequence (DNA): TGCGCCAGCAGCTTGGGCATTCAGGGGAACACTGAAGCTTTCTTT. Translated: CASSLGIQGNTEAFF.

The chain carries TRBV7-8 and TRBJ1-2, with D uncertain. V lost 5 bases, J lost 5 bases, and 9 bases lay in between. The CDR3 extends over 12 amino acids. CDR1 and CDR2 from the germline V gene are SGHVS and FQNEAQ. Here the CDR3 DNA reads TGTGCCAGCAGCCCCGACAAATATGGCTACACCTTC. Protein: CASSPDKYGYTF.

This rearrangement joins TRBV6-4 to TRBJ2-1; 8 bases are shared with TRBD1. The CDR3 loop spans 13 amino acids. CDR1 is MRHNA and CDR2 is SNTAGT in the germline V gene. The trim removed 5 bases at V and 8 bases at J, leaving 5 bases unmatched. The CDR3 region is CASSPGQADEQFF. CDR3 coding DNA: TGTGCCAGCAGTCCGGGACAGGCCGATGAGCAGTTCTTC.

The chain combines TRBV5-1 with TRBJ2-1; the match to TRBD2 covers 7 bases. The CDR3 covers 13 residues. V shed 0 bases and J 13 bases; nucleotides not matched to a gene: 7. The germline V gene encodes CDR1 SGHRS and CDR2 YFSETQ. DNA of the CDR3: TGCGCCAGCAGCTTGGAAGAGGCGACTAGCCAGTTCTTC. Amino acids: CASSLEEATSQFF.

The chain joins TRBV7-9 to TRBJ1-6, with 10 bases identical to TRBD1. J gave up 6 bases and V 1 base, and 9 bases lay outside the gene matches. The V gene's germline CDR1 is SEHNR and CDR2 FQNEAQ (reference sequence). The CDR3 sequence is 18 residues long. DNA for the CDR3: TGTGCCAGCAGCTTAGGGACAGGGGGATCACTCAGTAATTCACCCCTCCACTTT. It yields the protein CASSLGTGGSLSNSPLHF.

The V and J genes are TRBV6-5 and TRBJ2-1; D call uncertain. This CDR3 spans 15 amino acids. Germline V gives CDR1 MNHEY, CDR2 SVGAGI. Trimming took 0 bases from V and 4 from J, leaving 10 bases between them. The CDR3 coding sequence is TGTGCCAGCAGTTACTCGCCTGTCGAGTACAATGAGCAGTTCTTC. Encoded protein: CASSYSPVEYNEQFF.

The chain joins TRBV6-2 or TRBV6-3 to TRBJ1-2, with D unclear. The length of the CDR3 is 12 residues. Per germline, CDR1 MNHEY and CDR2 SVGEGT. The germline V and J ends were trimmed by 6 bases and 3 bases, with 8 bases remaining between them. CDR3 nucleotides: TGTGCCAGCAGCTGGGGAGACTATGGCTACACCTTC. Translation gives CASSWGDYGYTF.